The entry below describes one T cell receptor (beta chain). Its matching antigen is unknown. The table came from immunoSEQ multiplex PCR; TCRdb's copy has only in-frame clones and leaves some out. The table shows about 83,000 clones, with around 87% occurring only once. The data were obtained in a study of T cell responses to AZD1222 COVID-19 vaccine. Findings of the study overall: Spike-specific TCR depth and breadth grew after two AZD1222 doses.

V lost 3 bases and J 5 bases, leaving 14 bases between the germline ends. Germline CDR1 is LNHDA and CDR2 is SQIVND (reference sequence). CDR3 length equals 14 residues. This rearrangement joins TRBV19 to TRBJ2-7; a possible D gene is TRBD1 (5 bases). The sequence came from an adult in good health. The sample here was peripheral blood, taken on day 0 of MenACWY control vaccination. CDR3 sequence reads: CASSIGPRAHEQYF. The CDR3 nucleotides are TGTGCCAGTAGTATCGGCCCCAGGGCCCACGAGCAGTACTTC.